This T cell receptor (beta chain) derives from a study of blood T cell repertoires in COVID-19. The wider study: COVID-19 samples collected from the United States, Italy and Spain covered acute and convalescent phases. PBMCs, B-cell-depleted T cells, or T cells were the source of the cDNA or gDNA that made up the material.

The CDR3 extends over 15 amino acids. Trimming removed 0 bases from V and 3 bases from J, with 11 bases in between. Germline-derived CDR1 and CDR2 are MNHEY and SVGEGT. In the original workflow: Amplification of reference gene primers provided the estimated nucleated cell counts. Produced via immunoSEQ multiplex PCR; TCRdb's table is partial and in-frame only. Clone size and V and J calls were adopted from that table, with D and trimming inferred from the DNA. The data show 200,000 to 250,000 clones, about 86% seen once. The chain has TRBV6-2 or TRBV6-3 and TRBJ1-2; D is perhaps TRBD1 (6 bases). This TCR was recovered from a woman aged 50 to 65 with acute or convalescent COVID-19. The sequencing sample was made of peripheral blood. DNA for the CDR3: TGTGCCAGCAGTTACTCGGCAAAGGGGGACTATGGCTACACCTTC. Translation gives CASSYSAKGDYGYTF.